The entry below gives a single T cell receptor beta chain sequence along with its context. Clones were read by immunoSEQ multiplex PCR, and TCRdb kept only the in-frame ones, dropping some. This sample has about 80,000 clones, with 84% found just once. The CDR3 contains 15 residues. CDR1 is MDHEN and CDR2 is SYDVKM in the germline V gene. The V gene lost 4 bases and the J gene lost 7 bases, with 17 bases spanning the gap. This sample was taken from a study of blood T cell repertoires in COVID-19. Study in general: The analysed material was cDNA or gDNA that came from T cells, B-cell-depleted T cells, or PBMCs.

The chain is built from TRBV28 and TRBJ2-1; a possible D gene is TRBD2 (7 bases). The sequenced sample was peripheral blood. The sequence was obtained from a man aged 50 to 60 with acute or convalescent COVID-19. The CDR3 protein is CASSSRGASGNEQFF. DNA for the CDR3: TGTGCCAGCAGTTCTCGGGGGGCATCTGGGAATGAGCAGTTCTTC.